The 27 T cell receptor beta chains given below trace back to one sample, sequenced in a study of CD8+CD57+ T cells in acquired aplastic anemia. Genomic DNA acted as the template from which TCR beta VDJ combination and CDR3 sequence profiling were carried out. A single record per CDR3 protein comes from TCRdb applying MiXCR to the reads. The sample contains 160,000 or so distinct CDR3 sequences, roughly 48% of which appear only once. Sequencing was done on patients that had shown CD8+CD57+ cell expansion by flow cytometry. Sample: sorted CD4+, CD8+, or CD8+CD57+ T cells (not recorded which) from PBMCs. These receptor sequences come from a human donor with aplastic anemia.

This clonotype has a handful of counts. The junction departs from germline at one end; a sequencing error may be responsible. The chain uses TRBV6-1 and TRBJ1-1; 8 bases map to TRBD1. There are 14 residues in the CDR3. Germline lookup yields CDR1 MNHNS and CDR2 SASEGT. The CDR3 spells CASSEFRGLAETFF. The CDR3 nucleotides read TGTGCCAGCAGTGAGTTCAGGGGGCTCGCTGAAACTTTCTTT.

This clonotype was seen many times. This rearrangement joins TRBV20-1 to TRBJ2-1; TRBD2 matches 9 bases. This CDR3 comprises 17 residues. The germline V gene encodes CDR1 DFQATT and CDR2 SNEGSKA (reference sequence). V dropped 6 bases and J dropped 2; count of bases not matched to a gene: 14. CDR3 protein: CSALRISGGLPYNEQFF. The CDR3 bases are TGCAGTGCCCTCCGTATTAGCGGGGGCCTTCCCTACAATGAGCAGTTCTTC.

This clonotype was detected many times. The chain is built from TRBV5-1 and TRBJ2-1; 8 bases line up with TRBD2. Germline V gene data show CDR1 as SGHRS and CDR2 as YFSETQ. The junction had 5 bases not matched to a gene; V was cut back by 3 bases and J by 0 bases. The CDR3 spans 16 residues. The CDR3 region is CASSWGGGNSYNEQFF. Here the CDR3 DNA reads TGCGCCAGCAGCTGGGGCGGGGGGAACTCCTACAATGAGCAGTTCTTC. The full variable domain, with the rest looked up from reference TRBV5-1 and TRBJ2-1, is KAGVTQTPRYLIKTRGQQVTLSCSPISGHRSVSWYQQTPGQGLQFLFEYFSETQRNKGNFPGRFSGRQFSNSRSEMNVSTLELGDSALYLCASSWGGGNSYNEQFFGPGTRLTVL.

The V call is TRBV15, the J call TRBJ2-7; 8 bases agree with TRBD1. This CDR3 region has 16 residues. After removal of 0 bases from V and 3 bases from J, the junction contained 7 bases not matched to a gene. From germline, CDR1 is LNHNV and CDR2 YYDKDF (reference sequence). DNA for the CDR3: TGTGCCACCAGCAGAGATCTGCCAGGGGGCAACTACGAGCAGTACTTC. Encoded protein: CATSRDLPGGNYEQYF.

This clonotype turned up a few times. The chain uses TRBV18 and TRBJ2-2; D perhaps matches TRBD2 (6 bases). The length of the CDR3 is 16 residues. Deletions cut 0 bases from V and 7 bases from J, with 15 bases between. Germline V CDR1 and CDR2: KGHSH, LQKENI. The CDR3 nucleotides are TGTGCCAGCTCACCACCGGTCTCGGGACTCGGCGGGGAGCTGTTTTTT. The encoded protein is CASSPPVSGLGGELFF.

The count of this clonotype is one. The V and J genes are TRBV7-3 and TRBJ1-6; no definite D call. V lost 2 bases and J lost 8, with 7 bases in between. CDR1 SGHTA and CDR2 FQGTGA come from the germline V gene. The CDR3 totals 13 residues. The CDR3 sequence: CASSLERDSPLHF. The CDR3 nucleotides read TGTGCCAGCAGCTTAGAGCGCGATTCACCCCTCCACTTT.

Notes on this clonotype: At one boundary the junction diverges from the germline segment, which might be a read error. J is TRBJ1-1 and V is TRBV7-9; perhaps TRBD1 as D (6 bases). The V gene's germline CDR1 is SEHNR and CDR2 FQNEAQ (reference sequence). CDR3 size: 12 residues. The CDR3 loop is CAGSPGTTEAFF. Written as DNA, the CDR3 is TGTGCCGGCAGCCCCGGGACAACTGAAGCTTTCTTT.

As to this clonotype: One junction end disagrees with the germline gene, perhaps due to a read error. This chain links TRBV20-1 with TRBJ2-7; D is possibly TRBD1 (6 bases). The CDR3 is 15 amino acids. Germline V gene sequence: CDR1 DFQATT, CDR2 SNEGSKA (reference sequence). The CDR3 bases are TGCAGTGCTTGCCCAAATGAGGGGGACCCCTACGAGCGGTACTTC. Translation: CSACPNEGDPYERYF.

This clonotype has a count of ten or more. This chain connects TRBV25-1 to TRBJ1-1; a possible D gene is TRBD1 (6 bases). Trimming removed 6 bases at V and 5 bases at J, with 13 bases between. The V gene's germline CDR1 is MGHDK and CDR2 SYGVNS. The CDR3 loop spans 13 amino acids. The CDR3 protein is CASSYRVETEAFF. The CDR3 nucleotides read TGTGCCAGCAGCTACAGGGTAGAAACTGAAGCTTTCTTT.

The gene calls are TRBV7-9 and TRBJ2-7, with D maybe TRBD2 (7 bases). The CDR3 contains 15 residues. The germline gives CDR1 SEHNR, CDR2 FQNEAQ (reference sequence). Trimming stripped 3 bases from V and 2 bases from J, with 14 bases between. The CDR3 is CASSLRGGLTYEQYF. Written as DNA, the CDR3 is TGTGCCAGCAGCTTGAGGGGGGGCCTTACCTACGAGCAGTACTTC.

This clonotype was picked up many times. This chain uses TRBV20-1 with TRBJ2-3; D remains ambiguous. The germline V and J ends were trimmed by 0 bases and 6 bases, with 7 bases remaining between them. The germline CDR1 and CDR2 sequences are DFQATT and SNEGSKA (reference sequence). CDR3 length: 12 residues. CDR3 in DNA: TGCAGTGCTAGAGATATAGGGGATACGCAGTATTTT. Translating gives CSARDIGDTQYF.

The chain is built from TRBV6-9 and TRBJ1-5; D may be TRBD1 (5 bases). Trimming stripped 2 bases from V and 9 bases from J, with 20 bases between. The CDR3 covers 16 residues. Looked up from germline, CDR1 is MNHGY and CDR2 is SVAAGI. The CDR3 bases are TGTGCCAGCAGTTATGAGCGGGGCCAGAGGGGTCGGCCCCAGCATTTT. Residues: CASSYERGQRGRPQHF.

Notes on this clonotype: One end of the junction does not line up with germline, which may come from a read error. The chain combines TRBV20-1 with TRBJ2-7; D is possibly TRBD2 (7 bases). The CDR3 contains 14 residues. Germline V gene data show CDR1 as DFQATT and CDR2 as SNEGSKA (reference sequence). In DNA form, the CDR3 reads TGCAGTGCTCCCCGGGCGGGGGCCTCCTACGAGCAGTGCTTC. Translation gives CSAPRAGASYEQCF.

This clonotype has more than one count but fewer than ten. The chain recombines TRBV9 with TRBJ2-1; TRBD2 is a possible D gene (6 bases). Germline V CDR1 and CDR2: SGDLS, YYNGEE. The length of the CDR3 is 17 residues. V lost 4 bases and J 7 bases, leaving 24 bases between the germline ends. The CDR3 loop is CASSPRGAGKIWNEQFF. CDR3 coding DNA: TGTGCCAGCAGCCCGCGTGGAGCGGGCAAAATATGGAATGAGCAGTTCTTC.

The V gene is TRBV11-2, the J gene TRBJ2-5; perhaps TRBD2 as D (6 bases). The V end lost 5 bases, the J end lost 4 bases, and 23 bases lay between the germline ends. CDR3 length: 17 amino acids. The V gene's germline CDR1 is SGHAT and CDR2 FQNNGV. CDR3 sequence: CASSPTEGWGVSETQYF. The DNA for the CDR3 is TGTGCCAGCAGCCCCACGGAGGGTTGGGGGGTATCAGAGACCCAGTACTTC.

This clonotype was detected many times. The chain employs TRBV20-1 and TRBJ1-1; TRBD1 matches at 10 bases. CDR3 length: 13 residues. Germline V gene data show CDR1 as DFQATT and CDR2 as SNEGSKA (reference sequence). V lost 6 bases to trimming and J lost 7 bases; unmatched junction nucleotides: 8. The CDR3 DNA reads TGCAGTGCAATGACAGGGGGCGGGAGTGAAGCTTTCTTT. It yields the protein CSAMTGGGSEAFF.

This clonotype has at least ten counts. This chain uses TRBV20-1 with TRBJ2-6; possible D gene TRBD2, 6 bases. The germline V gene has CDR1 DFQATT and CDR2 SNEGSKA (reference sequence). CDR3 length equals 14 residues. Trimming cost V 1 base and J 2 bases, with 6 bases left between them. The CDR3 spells CSARGGAGANVLTF. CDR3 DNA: TGCAGTGCTAGAGGGGGGGCTGGGGCCAACGTCCTGACTTTC.

The CDR3: CSVGLAGRYEQYF. CDR3 nucleotide sequence: TGCAGCGTCGGACTAGCGGGGCGCTACGAGCAGTACTTC. This chain connects TRBV29-1 to TRBJ2-7; 12 bases are a match to TRBD2. The CDR3 runs 13 residues. After removal of 6 bases from V and 3 bases from J, the junction contained 3 bases not matched to a gene. Germline-derived CDR1 and CDR2 are SQVTM and ANQGSEA.

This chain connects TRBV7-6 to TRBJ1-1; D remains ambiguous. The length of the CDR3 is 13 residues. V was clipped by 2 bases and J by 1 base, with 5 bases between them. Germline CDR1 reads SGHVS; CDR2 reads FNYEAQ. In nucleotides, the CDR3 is TGTGCCAGCAGCTTATTTACGAACACTGAAGCTTTCTTT. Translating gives CASSLFTNTEAFF.

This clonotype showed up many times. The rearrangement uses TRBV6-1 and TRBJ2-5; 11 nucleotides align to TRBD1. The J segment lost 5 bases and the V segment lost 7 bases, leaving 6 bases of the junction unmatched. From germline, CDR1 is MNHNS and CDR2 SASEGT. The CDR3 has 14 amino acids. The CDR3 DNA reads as TGTGCCAGCACCAGGACAGGGGGCGAGGAGACCCAGTACTTC. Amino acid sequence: CASTRTGGEETQYF.

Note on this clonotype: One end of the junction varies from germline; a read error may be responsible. CDR3: CASSSNLGMNAEAFF. DNA of the CDR3: TGTGCCAGTAGTAGCAACCTGGGGATGAACGCTGAAGCTTTCTTT. This chain uses TRBV19 with TRBJ1-1; D ambiguous. The CDR3 runs 15 residues. Germline-derived CDR1 and CDR2 are LNHDA and SQIVND (reference sequence). The whole variable domain, filled in from reference TRBV19 and TRBJ1-1, reads DGGITQSPKYLFRKEGQNVTLSCEQNLNHDAMYWYRQDPGQGLRLIYYSQIVNDFQKGDIAEGYSVSREKKESFPLTVTSAQKNPTAFYLCASSSNLGMNAEAFFGQGTRLTVV.

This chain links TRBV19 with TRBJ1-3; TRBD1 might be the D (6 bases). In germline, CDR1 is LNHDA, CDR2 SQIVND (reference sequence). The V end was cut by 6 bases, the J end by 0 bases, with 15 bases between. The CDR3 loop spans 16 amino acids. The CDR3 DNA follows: TGTGCCAGTAGCATTACAGGGAAGCCCTCTGGAAACACCATATATTTT. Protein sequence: CASSITGKPSGNTIYF.

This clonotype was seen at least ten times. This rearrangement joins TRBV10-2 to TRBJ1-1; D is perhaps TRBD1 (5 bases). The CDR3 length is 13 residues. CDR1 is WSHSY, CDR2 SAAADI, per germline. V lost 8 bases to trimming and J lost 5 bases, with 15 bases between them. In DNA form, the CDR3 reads TGCGCCAGCGGGGGACGGGGCGGGACTGAAGCTTTCTTT. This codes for CASGGRGGTEAFF.

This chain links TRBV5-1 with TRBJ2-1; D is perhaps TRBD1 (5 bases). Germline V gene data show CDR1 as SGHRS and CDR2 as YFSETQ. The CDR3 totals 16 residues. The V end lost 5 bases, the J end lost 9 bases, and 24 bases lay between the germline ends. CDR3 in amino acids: CASRPEGDLGQGEQFF. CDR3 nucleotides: TGCGCCAGCAGACCCGAAGGGGATTTAGGGCAAGGTGAGCAGTTCTTC. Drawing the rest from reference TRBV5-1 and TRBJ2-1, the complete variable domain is KAGVTQTPRYLIKTRGQQVTLSCSPISGHRSVSWYQQTPGQGLQFLFEYFSETQRNKGNFPGRFSGRQFSNSRSEMNVSTLELGDSALYLCASRPEGDLGQGEQFFGPGTRLTVL.

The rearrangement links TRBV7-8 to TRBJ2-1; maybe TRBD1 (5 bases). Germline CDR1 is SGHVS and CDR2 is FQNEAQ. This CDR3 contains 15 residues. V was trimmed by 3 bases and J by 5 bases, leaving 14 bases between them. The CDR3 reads CASSFLTVLNNEQFF. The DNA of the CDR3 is TGTGCCAGCAGCTTCTTGACAGTCCTCAACAATGAGCAGTTCTTC.

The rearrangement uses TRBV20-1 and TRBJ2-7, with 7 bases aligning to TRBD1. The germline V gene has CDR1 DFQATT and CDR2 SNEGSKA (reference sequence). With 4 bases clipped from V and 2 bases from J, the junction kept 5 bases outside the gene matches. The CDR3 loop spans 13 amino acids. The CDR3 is CSATPGQPYEQYF. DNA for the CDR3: TGCAGTGCTACCCCGGGACAGCCCTACGAGCAGTACTTC.

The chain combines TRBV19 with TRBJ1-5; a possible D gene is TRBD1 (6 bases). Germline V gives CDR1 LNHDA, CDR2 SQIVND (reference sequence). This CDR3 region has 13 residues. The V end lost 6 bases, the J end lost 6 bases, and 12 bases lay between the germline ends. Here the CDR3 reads CASRQGRGQPQHF. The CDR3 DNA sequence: TGTGCCAGTAGACAGGGTCGGGGTCAGCCCCAGCATTTT.